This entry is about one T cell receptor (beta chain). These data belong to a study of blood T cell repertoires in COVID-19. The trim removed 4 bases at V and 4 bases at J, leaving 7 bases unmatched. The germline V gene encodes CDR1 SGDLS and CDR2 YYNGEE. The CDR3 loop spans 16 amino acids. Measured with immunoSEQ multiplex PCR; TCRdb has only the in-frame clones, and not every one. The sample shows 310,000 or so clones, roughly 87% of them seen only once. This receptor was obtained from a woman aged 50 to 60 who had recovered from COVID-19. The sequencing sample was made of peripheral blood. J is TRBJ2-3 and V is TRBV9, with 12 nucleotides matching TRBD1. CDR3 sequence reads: CASSPQGQGAADTQYF. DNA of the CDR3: TGTGCCAGCAGCCCTCAGGGACAGGGGGCAGCAGATACGCAGTATTTT.